Following are 21 T cell receptor beta chains from one sample sequenced in a study of read filtering for tumor transcriptome and immune sequencing. Molecular barcoded adaptors covering alpha/delta and beta/gamma chains were used on approximately 400 ng RNA. In TCRdb, the reads were re-called with MiXCR into one record per CDR3 protein. This sample has 35,000 to 40,000 distinct CDR3 sequences, with roughly 15% found just once. Sequences were obtained from a population of CD138-negative cells sorted from bone marrow. These receptors came from a donor at least 40 years old with multiple myeloma.

The table lists this clonotype with many counts. V usage is TRBV24-1 and J usage is TRBJ2-5; 7 nucleotides line up with TRBD1. CDR1 is KGHDR, CDR2 SFDVKD, per germline. The CDR3 consists of 14 residues. In nucleotides, the CDR3 is TGTGCAACCCAACCACAGGGGATCTCAGAGACCCAGTACTTC. Residues: CATQPQGISETQYF.

In its sample, this clonotype was seen many times. V is TRBV6-6 and J is TRBJ2-1; TRBD2 aligns across 9 bases. This CDR3 comprises 15 residues. Trimming cost V 7 bases and J 6 bases; bases outside gene matches: 10. Germline V gives CDR1 MNHNY, CDR2 SVGAGI (reference sequence). CDR3 in DNA: TGTGCCAGCACTGATAGCGGGAGCGGTTTCAATGAGCAGTTCTTC. Protein product: CASTDSGSGFNEQFF.

Concerning this clonotype itself: This clone may be a read error of a much larger clone one base away. The rearrangement uses TRBV7-8 and TRBJ2-3, with TRBD1 identical over 7 bases. CDR1 and CDR2 (germline): SGHVS, FQNEAQ. This CDR3 spans 16 amino acids. CDR3 residues: CASSPRTGGGRDTQCF. CDR3 DNA sequence: TGTGCCAGCAGCCCCCGGACAGGTGGGGGAAGAGATACGCAGTGTTTT. The variable domain in full, completed from reference TRBV7-8 and TRBJ2-3, reads GAGVSQSPRYKVAKRGQDVALRCDPISGHVSLFWYQQALGQGPEFLTYFQNEAQLDKSGLPSDRFFAERPEGSVSTLKIQRTQQEDSAVYLCASSPRTGGGRDTQCFGPGTRLTVL.

V and J are TRBV29-1 and TRBJ1-2; no definite D call. V was pared by 0 bases and J by 4 bases, with 9 bases between. From germline, CDR1 is SQVTM and CDR2 ANQGSEA. The CDR3 length is 13 residues. CDR3 nucleotide sequence: TGCAGCGTTGAAGATCGTATACTCTATGGCTACACCTTC. This codes for CSVEDRILYGYTF.

This clonotype was observed many times. The chain links TRBV24-1 to TRBJ2-1, with a possible D match to TRBD1 (6 bases). Germline V gives CDR1 KGHDR, CDR2 SFDVKD. V was pared by 5 bases and J by 11 bases, with 18 bases between. The CDR3 covers 14 residues. This CDR3 reads CATSVSGDRDKQFF. CDR3 bases: TGTGCCACCAGTGTATCAGGGGATAGGGATAAGCAGTTCTTC.

This clonotype showed up many times. The chain joins TRBV3-1 to TRBJ2-7; 9 nucleotides line up with TRBD2. CDR1 is LGHDT and CDR2 is YNNKEL in the germline V gene (reference sequence). V was pared by 3 bases and J by 3 bases, with 3 bases of the junction left unmatched. The CDR3 is made up of 14 amino acids. The CDR3 sequence: CASSHGLARYEQYF. The CDR3 DNA reads TGTGCCAGCAGCCACGGACTAGCGCGCTACGAGCAGTACTTC.

Many counts were recorded for this clonotype. The gene calls are TRBV20-1 and TRBJ1-4; D is undetermined. The CDR3 covers 13 residues. The germline V gene encodes CDR1 DFQATT and CDR2 SNEGSKA (reference sequence). V was cut by 0 bases and J by 6 bases, with 8 bases left in between. For the CDR3, the DNA is TGCAGTGCTAGAGACCCCTGGGATGAAAAACTGTTTTTT. Its protein product is CSARDPWDEKLFF.

In this sample, this clonotype turned up many times. The chain couples TRBV6-1 to TRBJ1-5; D perhaps matches TRBD1 (5 bases). The CDR3 runs 15 residues. CDR1 is MNHNS, CDR2 SASEGT, per germline. V was shortened by 3 bases and J by 5 bases, with 14 bases between the two germline ends. CDR3 DNA sequence: TGTGCCAGCAGTGAGGGTTGGGGGGAAGATCAGCCCCAGCATTTT. Translating gives CASSEGWGEDQPQHF.

This clonotype was seen a handful of times. A much larger clonotype is one base distant, so this may be a read error. The DNA for the CDR3 is TGTGCCAGCAGCACTAGCCCCAGCGGCACAGGTACGCAGTATTTT. Amino acid sequence: CASSTSPSGTGTQYF. V is TRBV9 and J is TRBJ2-3, with D perhaps matching TRBD2 (6 bases). In germline, CDR1 is SGDLS, CDR2 YYNGEE. The CDR3 is made up of 15 amino acids. The whole variable domain, filled in from reference TRBV9 and TRBJ2-3, reads DSGVTQTPKHLITATGQRVTLRCSPRSGDLSVYWYQQSLDQGLQFLIQYYNGEERAKGNILERFSAQQFPDLHSELNLSSLELGDSALYFCASSTSPSGTGTQYFGPGTRLTVL.

V and J are TRBV20-1 and TRBJ2-7, with 11 bases aligning to TRBD1. Germline CDR1 reads DFQATT; CDR2 reads SNEGSKA (reference sequence). V was pared by 6 bases and J by 4 bases, with 5 bases of the junction left unmatched. The CDR3 covers 13 residues. The CDR3 bases are TGCAGTGCGGGCCGGGACAGGGGGTACGAGCAGTACTTC. The encoded protein is CSAGRDRGYEQYF.

This clonotype was observed many times. The J gene is TRBJ2-7, the V gene TRBV11-2, with D maybe TRBD2 (5 bases). The length of the CDR3 is 14 residues. Trimming shortened V by 2 bases and J by 2 bases, and 10 bases separated the two germline ends. The germline V gene has CDR1 SGHAT and CDR2 FQNNGV. The CDR3 sequence: CASSLSGLTYEQYF. The CDR3 bases are TGTGCCAGCAGCTTAAGCGGACTTACCTACGAGCAGTACTTC.

This clonotype appeared many times. CDR3 residues: CASSLKGYQPQHF. The DNA for the CDR3 is TGTGCCAGCAGTTTAAAAGGGTACCAGCCCCAGCATTTT. The chain links TRBV27 to TRBJ1-5; no clear D gene. Germline lookup yields CDR1 MNHEY and CDR2 SMNVEV (reference sequence). Trimming took off 2 bases at V and 7 bases at J, with 9 bases between the two ends. The CDR3 runs 13 residues.

This clonotype was recorded at least ten times. This chain connects TRBV23-1 to TRBJ2-5; tentatively, D is TRBD2 (7 bases). TRBV23-1 is marked as an open reading frame, function uncertain. Trimming removed 6 bases at V and 3 bases at J, with 23 bases between. The CDR3 runs 17 residues. CDR3 DNA: TGCGCCAGCAGGAGGTCCACGGGGGGCGCGGTCGAAGAGACCCAGTACTTC. Translated: CASRRSTGGAVEETQYF.

At least ten counts were recorded for this clonotype. The chain is built from TRBV7-6 and TRBJ2-5, with unresolved D. V lost 1 base and J lost 4, with 4 bases in between. The CDR3 runs to 12 residues. Germline CDR1 and CDR2: SGHVS and FNYEAQ. The CDR3 DNA reads as TGTGCCAGCAGCTTAGATATAGAGACCCAGTACTTC. Its protein is CASSLDIETQYF.

In this sample, this clonotype turned up many times. V is TRBV30 and J is TRBJ2-3; 7 bases line up with TRBD2. This CDR3 spans 12 amino acids. V was clipped by 4 bases and J by 8 bases; unmatched bases: 6. CDR1 and CDR2 (germline): GTSNPN, SVGIG (reference sequence). CDR3 residues: CAWNTPGGTQYF. For the CDR3, the DNA is TGTGCCTGGAACACCCCGGGAGGTACGCAGTATTTT.

This clonotype was seen at least ten times. This sequence joins TRBV19 and TRBJ2-6; D perhaps matches TRBD1 (5 bases). Germline CDR1 reads LNHDA; CDR2 reads SQIVND (reference sequence). Trimming shortened V by 3 bases and J by 0 bases, and 15 bases separated the two germline ends. CDR3 size: 18 residues. The DNA of the CDR3 is TGTGCCAGTAGTATTGAAGGGGTAATCTTCTCTGGGGCCAACGTCCTGACTTTC. Translated, it gives CASSIEGVIFSGANVLTF.

This clonotype was observed at least ten times. The CDR3 sequence: CSVSEPANRDPQETQYF. As DNA, the CDR3 is TGCAGCGTGTCCGAGCCTGCCAACAGGGACCCCCAAGAGACCCAGTACTTC. The rearrangement joins TRBV29-1 to TRBJ2-5; tentative D call: TRBD1 (6 bases). Per germline, CDR1 SQVTM and CDR2 ANQGSEA. V dropped 6 bases and J dropped 1 base, with 24 bases sitting between them. This CDR3 has 17 amino acids.

This clonotype came up a few times. This chain uses TRBV27 with TRBJ1-5; D may be TRBD1 (5 bases). Germline CDR1 reads MNHEY; CDR2 reads SMNVEV (reference sequence). CDR3 length equals 15 residues. V shed 4 bases and J shed 3 bases, with 13 bases lying between them. The CDR3 DNA reads as TGTGCCAGCAGTTCTAGGGGTCGTGCCAATCAGCCCCAGCATTTT. Its translation: CASSSRGRANQPQHF.

This clonotype was observed at least ten times. This chain joins TRBV29-1 and TRBJ2-7, with a tentative D call TRBD2 (6 bases). Germline CDR1 SQVTM, CDR2 ANQGSEA. The CDR3 runs 14 residues. Between the trimmed V and J ends, which lost 4 bases and 2 bases, there was a span of 15 bases. In DNA, the CDR3 is TGCAGCGTTGTTAGGCTAGCGAAACCCTACGAGCAGTACTTC. Protein sequence: CSVVRLAKPYEQYF.

This clonotype was counted only a few times. A much larger clonotype is one base distant, so this may be a read error. This rearrangement joins TRBV27 to TRBJ2-7; the D gene could be TRBD1 or TRBD2 (5 bases each). The CDR3 length is 15 residues. The germline V gene has CDR1 MNHEY and CDR2 SMNVEV (reference sequence). The V and J ends lost 3 bases and 5 bases respectively, with 17 bases between them. CDR3 nucleotide sequence: TGTGCCAGCAGTTTTGCCGGGGCAGGGACCCACGAGCAGTACTTC. Protein product: CASSFAGAGTHEQYF.

The gene calls are TRBV12-3 or TRBV12-4 and TRBJ1-5; possibly TRBD1 for D (5 bases). This CDR3 comprises 15 residues. The V end was cut by 3 bases, the J end by 3 bases, with 12 bases between. The DNA of the CDR3 is TGTGCCAGCAGTTTTAGAACAGGATACAATCAGCCCCAGCATTTT. It codes for CASSFRTGYNQPQHF.